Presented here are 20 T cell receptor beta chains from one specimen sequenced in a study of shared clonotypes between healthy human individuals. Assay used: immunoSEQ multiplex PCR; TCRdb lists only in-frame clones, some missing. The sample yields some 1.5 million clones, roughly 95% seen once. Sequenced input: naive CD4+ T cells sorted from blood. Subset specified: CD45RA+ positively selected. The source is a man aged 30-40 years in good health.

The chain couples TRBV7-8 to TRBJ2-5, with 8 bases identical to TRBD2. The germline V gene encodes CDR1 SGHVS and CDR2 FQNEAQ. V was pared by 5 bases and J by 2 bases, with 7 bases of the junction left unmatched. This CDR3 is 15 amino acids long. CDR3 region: CASSISGSGQETQYF. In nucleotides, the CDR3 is TGTGCCAGCAGCATAAGCGGGAGCGGGCAAGAGACCCAGTACTTC.

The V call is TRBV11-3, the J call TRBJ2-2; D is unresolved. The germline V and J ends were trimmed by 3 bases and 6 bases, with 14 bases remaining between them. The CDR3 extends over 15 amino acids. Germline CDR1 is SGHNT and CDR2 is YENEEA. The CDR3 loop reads CASSFHGPGPGELFF. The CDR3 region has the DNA TGTGCCAGCAGCTTTCACGGTCCCGGTCCCGGGGAGCTGTTTTTT.

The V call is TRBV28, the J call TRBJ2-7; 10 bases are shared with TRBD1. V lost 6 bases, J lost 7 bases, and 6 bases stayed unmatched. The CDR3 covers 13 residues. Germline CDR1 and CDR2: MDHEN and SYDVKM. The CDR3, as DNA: TGTGCCAGCAGCCGACAGGGGGCTGAAGAGCAGTACTTC. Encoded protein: CASSRQGAEEQYF. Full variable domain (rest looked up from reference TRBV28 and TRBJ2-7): DVKVTQSSRYLVKRTGEKVFLECVQDMDHENMFWYRQDPGLGLRLIYFSYDVKMKEKGDIPEGYSVSREKKERFSLILESASTNQTSMYLCASSRQGAEEQYFGPGTRLTVT.

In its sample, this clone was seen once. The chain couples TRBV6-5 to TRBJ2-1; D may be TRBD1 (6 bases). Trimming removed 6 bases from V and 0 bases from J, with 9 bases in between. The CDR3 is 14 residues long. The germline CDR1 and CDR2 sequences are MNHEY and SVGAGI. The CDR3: CASRGQSSYNEQFF. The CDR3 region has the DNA TGTGCCAGCAGGGGACAAAGCTCCTACAATGAGCAGTTCTTC.

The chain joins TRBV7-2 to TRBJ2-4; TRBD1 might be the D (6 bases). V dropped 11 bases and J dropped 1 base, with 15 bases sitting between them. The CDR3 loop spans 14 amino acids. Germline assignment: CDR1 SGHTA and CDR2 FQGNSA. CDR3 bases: TGTGCCTCAATGGCAGGGGCGGCCAAAAACATTCAGTACTTC. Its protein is CASMAGAAKNIQYF.

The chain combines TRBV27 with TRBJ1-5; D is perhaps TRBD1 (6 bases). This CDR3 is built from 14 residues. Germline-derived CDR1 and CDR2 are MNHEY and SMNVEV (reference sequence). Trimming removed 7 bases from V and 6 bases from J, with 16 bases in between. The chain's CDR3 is CASTRTTGSQPQHF. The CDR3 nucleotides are TGTGCCAGCACCAGAACAACAGGGAGTCAGCCCCAGCATTTT.

CDR3 DNA sequence: TGCGCCAGCAGCTTGGCCTTGGGACAAAGCACCGGGGAGCTGTTTTTT. It translates to CASSLALGQSTGELFF. The V and J genes are TRBV5-1 and TRBJ2-2, with D possibly matching TRBD1 (6 bases). Germline V gene lookup returns CDR1 SGHRS and CDR2 YFSETQ. V was pared by 0 bases and J by 4 bases, with 13 bases between. This CDR3 comprises 16 residues.

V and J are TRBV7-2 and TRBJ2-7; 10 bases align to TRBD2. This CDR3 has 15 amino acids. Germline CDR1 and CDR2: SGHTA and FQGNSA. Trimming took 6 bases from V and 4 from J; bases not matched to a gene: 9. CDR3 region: CASSSQTSGPYEQYF. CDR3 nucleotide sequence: TGTGCCAGCAGTTCACAGACTAGCGGGCCGTACGAGCAGTACTTC. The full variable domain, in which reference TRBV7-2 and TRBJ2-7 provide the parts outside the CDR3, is GAGVSQSPSNKVTEKGKDVELRCDPISGHTALYWYRQSLGQGLEFLIYFQGNSAPDKSGLPSDRFSAERTGGSVSTLTIQRTQQEDSAVYLCASSSQTSGPYEQYFGPGTRLTVT.

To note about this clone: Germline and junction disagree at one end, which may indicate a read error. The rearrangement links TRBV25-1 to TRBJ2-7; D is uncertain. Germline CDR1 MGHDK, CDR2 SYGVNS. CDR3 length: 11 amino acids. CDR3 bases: TGTGCCAGCGGGCAACCGGCAGGCTTGACTTTC. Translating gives CASGQPAGLTF.

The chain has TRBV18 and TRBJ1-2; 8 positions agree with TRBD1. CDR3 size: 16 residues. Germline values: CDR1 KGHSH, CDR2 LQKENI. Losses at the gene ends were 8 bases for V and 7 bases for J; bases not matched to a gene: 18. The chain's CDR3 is CASTPGQASSSRGYTF. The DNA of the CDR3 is TGTGCCAGCACGCCGGGACAGGCATCCTCGTCCCGTGGCTACACCTTC.

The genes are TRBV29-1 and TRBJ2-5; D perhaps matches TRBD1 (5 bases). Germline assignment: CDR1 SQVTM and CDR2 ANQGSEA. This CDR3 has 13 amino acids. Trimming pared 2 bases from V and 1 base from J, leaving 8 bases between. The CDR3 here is CSVETTAQETQYF. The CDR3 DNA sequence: TGCAGCGTTGAAACGACAGCCCAAGAGACCCAGTACTTC.

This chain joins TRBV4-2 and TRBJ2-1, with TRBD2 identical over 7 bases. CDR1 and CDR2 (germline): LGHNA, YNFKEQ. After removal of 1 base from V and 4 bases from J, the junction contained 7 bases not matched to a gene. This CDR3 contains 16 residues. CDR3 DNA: TGTGCCAGCAGCCAAGTTGTAGCGGGCAAATACAATGAGCAGTTCTTC. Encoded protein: CASSQVVAGKYNEQFF.

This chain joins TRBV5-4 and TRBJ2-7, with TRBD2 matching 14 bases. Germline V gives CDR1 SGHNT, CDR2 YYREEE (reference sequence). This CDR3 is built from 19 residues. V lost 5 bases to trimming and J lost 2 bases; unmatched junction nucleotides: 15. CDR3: CASRASGTSGRLMTYEQYF. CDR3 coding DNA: TGTGCCAGCAGGGCAAGCGGGACTAGCGGGAGATTAATGACCTACGAGCAGTACTTC.

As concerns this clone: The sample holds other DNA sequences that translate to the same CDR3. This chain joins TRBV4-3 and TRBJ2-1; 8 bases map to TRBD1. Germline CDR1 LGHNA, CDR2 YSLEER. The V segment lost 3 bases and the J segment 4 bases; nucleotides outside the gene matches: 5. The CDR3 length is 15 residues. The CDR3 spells CASSQRDRGYNEQFF. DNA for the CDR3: TGCGCCAGCAGCCAGCGAGACAGGGGATACAATGAGCAGTTCTTC.

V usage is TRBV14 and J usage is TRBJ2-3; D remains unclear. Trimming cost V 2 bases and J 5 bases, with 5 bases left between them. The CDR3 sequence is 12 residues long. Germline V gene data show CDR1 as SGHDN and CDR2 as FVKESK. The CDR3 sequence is CASSQSGDTQYF. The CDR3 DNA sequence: TGTGCCAGCAGCCAATCTGGAGATACGCAGTATTTT.

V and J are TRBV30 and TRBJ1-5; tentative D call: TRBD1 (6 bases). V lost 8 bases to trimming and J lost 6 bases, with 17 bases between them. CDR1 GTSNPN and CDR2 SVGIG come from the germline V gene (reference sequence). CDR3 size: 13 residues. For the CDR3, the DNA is TGTGCCCGAGGGGATGGGACAATTCAGCCCCAGCATTTT. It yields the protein CARGDGTIQPQHF.

CDR3 in amino acids: CASSSTGGISYEQYF. The CDR3 DNA sequence: TGCGCCAGCAGCTCGACCGGGGGGATTTCCTACGAGCAGTACTTC. The chain links TRBV5-1 to TRBJ2-7, with 7 bases identical to TRBD2. V was clipped by 3 bases and J by 1 base; unmatched bases: 7. The germline V gene has CDR1 SGHRS and CDR2 YFSETQ. The CDR3 has 15 amino acids.

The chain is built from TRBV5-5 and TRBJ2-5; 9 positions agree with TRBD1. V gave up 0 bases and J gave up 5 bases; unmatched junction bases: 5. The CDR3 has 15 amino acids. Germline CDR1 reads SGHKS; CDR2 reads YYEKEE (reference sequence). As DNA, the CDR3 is TGTGCCAGCAGCTTGGCAGGACAGGGGATGGAGACCCAGTACTTC. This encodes CASSLAGQGMETQYF.

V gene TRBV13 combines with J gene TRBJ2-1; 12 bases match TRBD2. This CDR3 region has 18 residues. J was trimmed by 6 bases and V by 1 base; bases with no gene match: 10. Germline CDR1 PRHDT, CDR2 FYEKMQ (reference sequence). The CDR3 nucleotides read TGTGCCAGCAGCTTAGCTTGGCTAGCGGGAGGGCCGCGCAATGAGCAGTTCTTC. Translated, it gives CASSLAWLAGGPRNEQFF. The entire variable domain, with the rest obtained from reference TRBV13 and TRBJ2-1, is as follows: AAGVIQSPRHLIKEKRETATLKCYPIPRHDTVYWYQQGPGQDPQFLISFYEKMQSDKGSIPDRFSAQQFSDYHSELNMSSLELGDSALYFCASSLAWLAGGPRNEQFFGPGTRLTVL.

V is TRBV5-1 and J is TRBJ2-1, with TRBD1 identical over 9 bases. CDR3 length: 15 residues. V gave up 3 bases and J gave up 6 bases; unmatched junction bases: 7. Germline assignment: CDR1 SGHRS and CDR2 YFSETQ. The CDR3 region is CASSSGTGSFNEQFF. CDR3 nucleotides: TGCGCCAGCAGCTCCGGGACAGGGTCATTCAATGAGCAGTTCTTC. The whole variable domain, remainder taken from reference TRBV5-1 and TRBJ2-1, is KAGVTQTPRYLIKTRGQQVTLSCSPISGHRSVSWYQQTPGQGLQFLFEYFSETQRNKGNFPGRFSGRQFSNSRSEMNVSTLELGDSALYLCASSSGTGSFNEQFFGPGTRLTVL.